One and the same sample provided the 3 T cell receptor beta chains below, sequenced in a study of cytomegalovirus exposure and HLA in healthy donors (dated by TCRdb to 2016 to 2017). The protocol used for the library was the immunoSEQ multiplex PCR assay. A mixture of 60 forward primers for TCR Vbeta segments and 13 reverse primers for TCR Jbeta segments was used in the multiplex PCR. This is the immuneACCESS table as TCRdb keeps it, with only in-frame sequences that have V and J called. A part of the clones is gone; compared with another copy, unresolved V genes explain less than half, and the rest is unexplained. A total of fewer than 180,000 clones appear in this sample, about four fifths of them only once. The ten biggest clones cover roughly 6% of the sample. Sequencing was performed on PBMCs. These receptors all come from a man aged 50-60 years in good health and CMV-seropositive.

The chain has TRBV25-1 and TRBJ1-5; possibly TRBD1 for D (6 bases). Trimming left V 11 bases short and J 5 bases short, with 19 bases between. This CDR3 comprises 14 residues. Germline CDR1 MGHDK, CDR2 SYGVNS. CDR3: CAGGGAIFDQPQHF. As DNA, the CDR3 is TGTGCCGGCGGGGGGGCGATCTTTGATCAGCCCCAGCATTTT.

Regarding this clone: An end of the junction does not agree with germline; a read error may underlie this. The gene calls are TRBV7-9 and TRBJ2-7, with 11 bases aligning to TRBD2. The CDR3 totals 12 residues. Germline V gene lookup returns CDR1 SEHNR and CDR2 FQNEAQ (reference sequence). This chain's CDR3 is CSSSLAGGEQYF. As DNA, the CDR3 is TGTTCCAGCAGTCTAGCGGGAGGAGAGCAGTACTTC.

V gene TRBV7-9 combines with J gene TRBJ2-1, with a tentative D call TRBD2 (5 bases). The CDR3 runs to 15 residues. Germline-derived CDR1 and CDR2 are SEHNR and FQNEAQ (reference sequence). V lost 5 bases and J lost 8, with 19 bases in between. The CDR3 reads CASSRSALDRDEQFF. The CDR3 DNA reads TGTGCCAGCAGCCGTAGCGCTTTGGATCGCGATGAGCAGTTCTTC.